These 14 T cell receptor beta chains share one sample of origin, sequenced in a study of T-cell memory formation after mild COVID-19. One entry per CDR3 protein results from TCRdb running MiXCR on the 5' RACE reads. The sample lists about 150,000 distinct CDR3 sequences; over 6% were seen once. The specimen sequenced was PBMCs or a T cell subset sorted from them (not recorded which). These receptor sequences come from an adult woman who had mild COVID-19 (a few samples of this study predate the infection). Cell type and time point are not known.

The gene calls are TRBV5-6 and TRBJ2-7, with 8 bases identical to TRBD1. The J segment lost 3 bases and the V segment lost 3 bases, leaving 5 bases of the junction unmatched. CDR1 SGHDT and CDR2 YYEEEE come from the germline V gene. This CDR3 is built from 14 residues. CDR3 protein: CASSSQGTGYEQYF. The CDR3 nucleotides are TGTGCCAGCAGCTCCCAGGGGACAGGCTACGAGCAGTACTTC.

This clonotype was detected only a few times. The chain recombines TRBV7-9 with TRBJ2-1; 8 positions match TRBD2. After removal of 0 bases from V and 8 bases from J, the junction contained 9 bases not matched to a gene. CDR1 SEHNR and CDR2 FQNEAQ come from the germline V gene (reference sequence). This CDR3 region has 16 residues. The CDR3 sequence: CASSLALADYGHEQFF. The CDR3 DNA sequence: TGTGCCAGCAGCTTAGCACTAGCGGATTACGGGCATGAGCAGTTCTTC. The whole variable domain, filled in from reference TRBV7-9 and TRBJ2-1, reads DTGVSQNPRHKITKRGQNVTFRCDPISEHNRLYWYRQTLGQGPEFLTYFQNEAQLEKSRLLSDRFSAERPKGSFSTLEIQRTEQGDSAMYLCASSLALADYGHEQFFGPGTRLTVL.

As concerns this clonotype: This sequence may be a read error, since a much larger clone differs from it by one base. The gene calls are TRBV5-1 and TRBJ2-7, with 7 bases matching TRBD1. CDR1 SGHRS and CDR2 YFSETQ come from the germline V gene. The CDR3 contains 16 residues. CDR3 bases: TGCGCCAGCAGCTTGGAGGGGACAGCCGTTCATTACGAGAAGTACTTC. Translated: CASSLEGTAVHYEKYF.

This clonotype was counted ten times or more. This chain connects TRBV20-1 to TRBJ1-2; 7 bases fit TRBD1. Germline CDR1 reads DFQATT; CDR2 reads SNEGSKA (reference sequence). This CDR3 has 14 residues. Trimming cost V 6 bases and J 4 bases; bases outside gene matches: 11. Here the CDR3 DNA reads TGCAGTGCACCTCCCCCTAGGGACAGCTATGGCTACACCTTC. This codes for CSAPPPRDSYGYTF.

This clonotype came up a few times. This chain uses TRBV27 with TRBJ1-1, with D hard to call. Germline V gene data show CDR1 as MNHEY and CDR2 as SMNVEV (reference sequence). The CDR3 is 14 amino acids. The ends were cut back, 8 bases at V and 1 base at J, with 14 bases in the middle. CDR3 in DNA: TGTGCCAGCCGAGGCGTTTCCCCGAACACTGAAGCTTTCTTT. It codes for CASRGVSPNTEAFF.

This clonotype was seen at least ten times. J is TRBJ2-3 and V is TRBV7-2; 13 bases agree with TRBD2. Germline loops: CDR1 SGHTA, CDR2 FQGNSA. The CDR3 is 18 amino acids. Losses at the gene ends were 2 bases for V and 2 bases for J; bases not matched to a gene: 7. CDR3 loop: CASSLRWTSGGYTDTQYF. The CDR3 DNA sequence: TGTGCCAGCAGCTTACGGTGGACTAGCGGGGGTTACACAGATACGCAGTATTTT.

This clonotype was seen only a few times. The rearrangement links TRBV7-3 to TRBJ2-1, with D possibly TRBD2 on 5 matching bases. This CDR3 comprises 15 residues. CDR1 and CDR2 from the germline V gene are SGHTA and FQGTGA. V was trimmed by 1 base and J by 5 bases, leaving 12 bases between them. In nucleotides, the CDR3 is TGTGCCAGCAGCTTAAGTGGGAGTTTGGACAATGAGCAGTTCTTC. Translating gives CASSLSGSLDNEQFF.

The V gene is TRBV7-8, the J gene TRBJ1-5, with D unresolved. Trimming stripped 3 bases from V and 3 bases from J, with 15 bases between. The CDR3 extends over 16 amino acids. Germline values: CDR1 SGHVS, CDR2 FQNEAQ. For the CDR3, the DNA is TGTGCCAGCAGCTTCTCGGTACAGAGGTACAATCAGCCCCAGCATTTT. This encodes CASSFSVQRYNQPQHF.

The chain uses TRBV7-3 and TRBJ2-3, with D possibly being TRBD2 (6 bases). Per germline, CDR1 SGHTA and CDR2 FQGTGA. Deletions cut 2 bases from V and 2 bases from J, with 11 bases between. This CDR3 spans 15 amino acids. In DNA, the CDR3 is TGTGCCAGCAGCTTAGTCGCGGGGAACACAGATACGCAGTATTTT. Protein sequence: CASSLVAGNTDTQYF.

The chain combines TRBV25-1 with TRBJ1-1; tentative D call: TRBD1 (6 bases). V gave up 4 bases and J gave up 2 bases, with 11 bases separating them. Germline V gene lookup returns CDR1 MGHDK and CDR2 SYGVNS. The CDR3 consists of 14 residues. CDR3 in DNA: TGTGCCAGCAGTGGGTGGACAGCCAACACTGAAGCTTTCTTT. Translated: CASSGWTANTEAFF.

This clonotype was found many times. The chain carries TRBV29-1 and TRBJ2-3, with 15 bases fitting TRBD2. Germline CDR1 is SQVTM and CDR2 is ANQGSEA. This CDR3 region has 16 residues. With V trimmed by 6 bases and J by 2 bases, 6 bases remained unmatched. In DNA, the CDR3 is TGCAGCGTAAAGGGACTAGCGGGAGGCAACACAGATACGCAGTATTTT. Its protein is CSVKGLAGGNTDTQYF.

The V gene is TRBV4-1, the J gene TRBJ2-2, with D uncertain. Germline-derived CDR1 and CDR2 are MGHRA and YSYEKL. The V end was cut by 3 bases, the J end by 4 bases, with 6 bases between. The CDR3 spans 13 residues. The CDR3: CASSHLVTGELFF. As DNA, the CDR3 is TGCGCCAGCAGCCACCTGGTCACCGGGGAGCTGTTTTTT.

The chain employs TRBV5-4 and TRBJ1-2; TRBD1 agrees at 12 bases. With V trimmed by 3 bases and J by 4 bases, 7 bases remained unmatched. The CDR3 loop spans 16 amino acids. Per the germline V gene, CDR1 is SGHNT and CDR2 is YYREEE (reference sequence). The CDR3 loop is CASSWDRGRILYGYTF. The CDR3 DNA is TGTGCCAGCAGCTGGGACAGGGGGCGCATCCTCTATGGCTACACCTTC.

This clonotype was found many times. The CDR3 protein is CSARETPGTGDHEQYF. The CDR3 bases are TGCAGTGCTAGAGAGACCCCCGGGACAGGGGACCACGAGCAGTACTTC. The V call is TRBV20-1, the J call TRBJ2-7, with TRBD1 matching over 10 bases. The CDR3 has 16 residues. J lost 5 bases, V lost 0 bases, and 10 bases had no gene match. The germline V gene has CDR1 DFQATT and CDR2 SNEGSKA (reference sequence).